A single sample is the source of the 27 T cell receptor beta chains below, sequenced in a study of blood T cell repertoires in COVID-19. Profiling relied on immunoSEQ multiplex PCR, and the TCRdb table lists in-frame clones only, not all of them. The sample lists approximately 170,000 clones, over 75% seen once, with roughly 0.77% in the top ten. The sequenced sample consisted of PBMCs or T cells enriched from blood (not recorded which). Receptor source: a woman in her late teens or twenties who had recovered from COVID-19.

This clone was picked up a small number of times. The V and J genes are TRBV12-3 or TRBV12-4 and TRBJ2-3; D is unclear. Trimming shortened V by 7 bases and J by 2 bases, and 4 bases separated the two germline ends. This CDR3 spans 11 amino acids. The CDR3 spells CASKYTDTQYF. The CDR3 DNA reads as TGTGCCAGCAAATACACAGATACGCAGTATTTT.

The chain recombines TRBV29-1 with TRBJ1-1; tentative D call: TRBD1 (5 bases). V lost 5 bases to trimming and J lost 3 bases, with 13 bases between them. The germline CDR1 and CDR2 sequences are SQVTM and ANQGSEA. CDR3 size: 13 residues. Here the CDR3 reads CSVSITGDTEAFF. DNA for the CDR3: TGCAGCGTTTCCATCACAGGAGACACTGAAGCTTTCTTT.

The CDR3 nucleotides are TGTGCCAGCAGCTTGGTAGTGTCGGGATACGAGCAGTACTTC. It yields the protein CASSLVVSGYEQYF. The chain uses TRBV5-5 and TRBJ2-5; TRBD2 might be the D (5 bases). Near its end, the DNA agrees better with TRBJ2-7, so the J call may be wrong. The CDR3 covers 14 residues. The germline V gene has CDR1 SGHKS and CDR2 YYEKEE (reference sequence).

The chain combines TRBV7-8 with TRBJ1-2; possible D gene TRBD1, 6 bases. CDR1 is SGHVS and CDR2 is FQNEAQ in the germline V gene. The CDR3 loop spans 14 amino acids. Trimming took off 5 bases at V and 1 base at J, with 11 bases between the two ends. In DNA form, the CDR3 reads TGTGCCAGCAGCCGGACAGAAGATAACTATGGCTACACCTTC. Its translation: CASSRTEDNYGYTF.

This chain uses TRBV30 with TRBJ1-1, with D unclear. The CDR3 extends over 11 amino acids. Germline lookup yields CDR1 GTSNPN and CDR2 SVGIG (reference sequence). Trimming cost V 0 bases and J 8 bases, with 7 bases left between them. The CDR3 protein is CAWSVAVEAFF. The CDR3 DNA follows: TGTGCCTGGAGTGTAGCGGTAGAAGCTTTCTTT.

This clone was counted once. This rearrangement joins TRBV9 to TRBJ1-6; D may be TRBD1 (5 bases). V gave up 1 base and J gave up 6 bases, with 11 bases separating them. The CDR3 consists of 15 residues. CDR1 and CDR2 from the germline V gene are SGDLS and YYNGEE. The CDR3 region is CASSVQPQGNSPLHF. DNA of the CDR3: TGTGCCAGCAGCGTACAACCTCAGGGTAATTCACCCCTCCACTTT. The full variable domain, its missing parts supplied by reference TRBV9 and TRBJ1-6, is DSGVTQTPKHLITATGQRVTLRCSPRSGDLSVYWYQQSLDQGLQFLIQYYNGEERAKGNILERFSAQQFPDLHSELNLSSLELGDSALYFCASSVQPQGNSPLHFGNGTRLTVT.

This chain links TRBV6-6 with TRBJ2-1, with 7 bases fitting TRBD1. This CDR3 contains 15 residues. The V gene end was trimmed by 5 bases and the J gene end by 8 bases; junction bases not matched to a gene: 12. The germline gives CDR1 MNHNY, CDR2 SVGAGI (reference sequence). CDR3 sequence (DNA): TGTGCCAGCAGTGACAGGGTTTTCCCGTCGTATGAGCAGTTCTTC. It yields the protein CASSDRVFPSYEQFF.

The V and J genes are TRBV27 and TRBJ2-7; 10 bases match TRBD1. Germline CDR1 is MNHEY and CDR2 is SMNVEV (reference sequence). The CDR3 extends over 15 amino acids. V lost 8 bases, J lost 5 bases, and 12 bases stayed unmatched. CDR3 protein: CASWDRGEGDNEQYF. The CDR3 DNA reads TGTGCCAGCTGGGACAGGGGAGAGGGTGATAACGAGCAGTACTTC.

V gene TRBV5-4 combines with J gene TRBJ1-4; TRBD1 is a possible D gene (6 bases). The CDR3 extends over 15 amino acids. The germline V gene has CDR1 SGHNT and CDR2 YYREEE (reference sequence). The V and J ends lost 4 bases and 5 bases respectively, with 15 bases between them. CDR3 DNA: TGTGCCAGCAGCGTGCAGGGGAGGGGGAATGAAAAACTGTTTTTT. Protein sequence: CASSVQGRGNEKLFF.

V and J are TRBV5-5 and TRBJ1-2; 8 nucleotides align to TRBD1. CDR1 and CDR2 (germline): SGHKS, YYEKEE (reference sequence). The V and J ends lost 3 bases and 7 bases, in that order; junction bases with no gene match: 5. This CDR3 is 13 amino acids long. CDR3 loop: CASSSRGLGGYTF. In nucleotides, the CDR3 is TGTGCCAGCAGCTCCAGGGGGCTCGGTGGCTACACCTTC.

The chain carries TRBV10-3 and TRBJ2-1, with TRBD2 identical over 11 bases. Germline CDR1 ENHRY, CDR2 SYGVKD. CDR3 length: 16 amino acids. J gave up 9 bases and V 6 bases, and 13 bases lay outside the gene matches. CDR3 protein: CAIRRYSGRGIGEQFF. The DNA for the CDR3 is TGTGCCATCAGGAGGTATAGCGGGAGGGGCATAGGTGAGCAGTTCTTC.

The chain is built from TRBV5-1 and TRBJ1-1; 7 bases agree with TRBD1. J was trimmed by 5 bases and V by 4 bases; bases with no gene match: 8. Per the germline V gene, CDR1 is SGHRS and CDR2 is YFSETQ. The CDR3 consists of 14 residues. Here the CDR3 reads CASSPVTGTTEAFF. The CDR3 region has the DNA TGCGCCAGCAGCCCCGTGACAGGGACAACTGAAGCTTTCTTT.

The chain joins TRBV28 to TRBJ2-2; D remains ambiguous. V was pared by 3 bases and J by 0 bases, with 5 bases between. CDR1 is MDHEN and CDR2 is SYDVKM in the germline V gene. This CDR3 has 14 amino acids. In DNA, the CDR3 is TGTGCCAGCAGTTTTTCTACGAACACCGGGGAGCTGTTTTTT. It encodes CASSFSTNTGELFF.

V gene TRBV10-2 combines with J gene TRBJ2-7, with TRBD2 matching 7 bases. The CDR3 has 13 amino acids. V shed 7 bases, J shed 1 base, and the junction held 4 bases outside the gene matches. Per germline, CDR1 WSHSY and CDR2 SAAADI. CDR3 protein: CASTSGLSYEQYF. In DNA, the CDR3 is TGCGCCAGCACTAGCGGACTATCCTACGAGCAGTACTTC.

This CDR3 is CASSQPTGSGNTIYF. In DNA, the CDR3 is TGCGCCAGCAGCCAACCGACAGGGAGTGGAAACACCATATATTTT. The chain links TRBV4-1 to TRBJ1-3; 7 nucleotides align to TRBD1. This CDR3 contains 15 residues. Germline CDR1 and CDR2: MGHRA and YSYEKL. The J segment lost 3 bases and the V segment lost 2 bases, leaving 4 bases of the junction unmatched.

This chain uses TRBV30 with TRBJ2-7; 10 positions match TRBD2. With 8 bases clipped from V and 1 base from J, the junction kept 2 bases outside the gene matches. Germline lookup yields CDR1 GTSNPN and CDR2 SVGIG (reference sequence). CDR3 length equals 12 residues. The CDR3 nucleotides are TGTGCCGGAGCGGGGGGGTCCTACGAGCAGTACTTC. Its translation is CAGAGGSYEQYF.

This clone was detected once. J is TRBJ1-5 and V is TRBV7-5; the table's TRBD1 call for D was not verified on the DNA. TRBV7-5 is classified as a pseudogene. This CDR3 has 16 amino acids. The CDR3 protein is CARSLWGRDSNQPQHF. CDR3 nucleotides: TGTGCCAGAAGCTTGTGGGGGCGCGATAGCAATCAGCCCCAGCATTTT.

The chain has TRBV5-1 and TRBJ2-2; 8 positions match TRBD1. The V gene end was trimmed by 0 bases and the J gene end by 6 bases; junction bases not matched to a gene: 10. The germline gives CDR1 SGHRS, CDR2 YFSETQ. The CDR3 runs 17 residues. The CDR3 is CASSLALGRGQAGELFF. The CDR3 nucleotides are TGCGCCAGCAGCTTGGCCCTGGGTCGGGGACAGGCCGGGGAGCTGTTTTTT.

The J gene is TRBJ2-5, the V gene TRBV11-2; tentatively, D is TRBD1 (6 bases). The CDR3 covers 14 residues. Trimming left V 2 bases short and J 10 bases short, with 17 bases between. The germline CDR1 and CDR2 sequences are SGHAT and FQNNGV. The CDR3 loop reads CASSLNRVGLGQYF. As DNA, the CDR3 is TGTGCCAGCAGCTTAAACAGGGTGGGGTTAGGCCAGTACTTC.

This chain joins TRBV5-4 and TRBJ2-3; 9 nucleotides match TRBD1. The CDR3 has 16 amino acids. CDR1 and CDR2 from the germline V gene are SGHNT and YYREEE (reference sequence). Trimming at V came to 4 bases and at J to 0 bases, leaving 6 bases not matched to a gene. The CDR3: CASSPDRGGSTDTQYF. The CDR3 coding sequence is TGTGCCAGCAGCCCGGACAGGGGCGGAAGCACAGATACGCAGTATTTT. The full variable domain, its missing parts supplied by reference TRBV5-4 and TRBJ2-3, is ETGVTQSPTHLIKTRGQQVTLRCSSQSGHNTVSWYQQALGQGPQFIFQYYREEENGRGNFPPRFSGLQFPNYSSELNVNALELDDSALYLCASSPDRGGSTDTQYFGPGTRLTVL.

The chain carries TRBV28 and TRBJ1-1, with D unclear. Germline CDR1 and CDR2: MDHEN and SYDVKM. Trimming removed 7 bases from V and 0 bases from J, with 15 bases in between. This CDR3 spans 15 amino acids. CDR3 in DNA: TGTGCCAGCACTAACCCGGTCGGGTTGAACACTGAAGCTTTCTTT. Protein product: CASTNPVGLNTEAFF.

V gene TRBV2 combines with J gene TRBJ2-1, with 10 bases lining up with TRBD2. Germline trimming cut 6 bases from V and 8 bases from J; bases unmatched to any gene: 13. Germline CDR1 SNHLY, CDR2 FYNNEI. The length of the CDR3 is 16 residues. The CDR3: CASREPGLAIGYEQFF. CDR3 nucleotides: TGTGCCAGCAGAGAACCGGGACTAGCGATAGGCTATGAGCAGTTCTTC.

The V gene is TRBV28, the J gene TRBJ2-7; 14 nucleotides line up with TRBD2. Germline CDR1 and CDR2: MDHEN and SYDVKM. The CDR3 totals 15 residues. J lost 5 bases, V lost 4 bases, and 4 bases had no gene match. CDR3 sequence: CASSSLTSGRDEQYF. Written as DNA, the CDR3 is TGTGCCAGCAGTTCCTTGACTAGCGGGAGGGACGAGCAGTACTTC.

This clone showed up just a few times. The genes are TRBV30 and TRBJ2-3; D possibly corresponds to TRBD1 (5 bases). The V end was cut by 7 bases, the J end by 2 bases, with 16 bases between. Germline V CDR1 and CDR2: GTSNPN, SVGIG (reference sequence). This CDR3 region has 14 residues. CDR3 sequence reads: CAFGATSSTDTQYF. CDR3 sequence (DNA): TGTGCCTTTGGGGCTACCTCTTCCACAGATACGCAGTATTTT. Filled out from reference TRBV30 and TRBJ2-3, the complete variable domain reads SQTIHQWPATLVQPVGSPLSLECTVEGTSNPNLYWYRQAAGRGLQLLFYSVGIGQISSEVPQNLSASRPQDRQFILSSKKLLLSDSGFYLCAFGATSSTDTQYFGPGTRLTVL.

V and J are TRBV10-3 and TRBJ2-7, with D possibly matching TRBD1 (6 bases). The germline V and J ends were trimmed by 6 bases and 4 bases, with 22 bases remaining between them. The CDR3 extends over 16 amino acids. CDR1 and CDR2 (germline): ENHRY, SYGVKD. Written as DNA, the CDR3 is TGTGCCATCAGGGCACTGACAGGCGTAGATACTTACGAGCAGTACTTC. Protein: CAIRALTGVDTYEQYF.

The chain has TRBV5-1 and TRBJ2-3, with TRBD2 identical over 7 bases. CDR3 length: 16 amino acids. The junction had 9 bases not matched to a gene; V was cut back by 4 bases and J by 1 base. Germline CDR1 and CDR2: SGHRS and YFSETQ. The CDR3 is CASSTPGAGGTDTQYF. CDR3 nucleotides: TGCGCCAGCAGCACCCCCGGGGCGGGAGGCACAGATACGCAGTATTTT.

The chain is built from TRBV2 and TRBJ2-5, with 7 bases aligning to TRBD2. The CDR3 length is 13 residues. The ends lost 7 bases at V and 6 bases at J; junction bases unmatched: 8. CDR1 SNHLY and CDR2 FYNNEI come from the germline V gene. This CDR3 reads CASTQPGGKTQYF. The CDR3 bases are TGTGCCAGCACTCAGCCGGGGGGAAAGACCCAGTACTTC.